This TCR beta chain appears in the sequencing data of a study of shared clonotypes between healthy human individuals. General observations from the study: Naive subsets generally had larger estimated richness than memory subsets.

A few counts support this clone. No antigen is known for it. Several immunoSEQ plates held equal portions of the genomic DNA taken from each subset. The data were produced by immunoSEQ multiplex PCR, yet TCRdb's version contains in-frame clones alone and is incomplete. The table lists 600,000 to 750,000 clones, around 77% of them singletons, with approximately 1.8% in the top ten. Germline CDR1 MDHEN, CDR2 SYDVKM. CDR3 size: 15 residues. With V trimmed by 3 bases and J by 2 bases, 5 bases remained unmatched. This chain links TRBV28 with TRBJ2-3; the match to TRBD1 covers 7 bases. The sequenced material came from memory CD4+ T cells sorted from blood. Specified subset: CD45RA-negative fraction. The clonotype originates from a woman aged 25 to 39 in good health. The CDR3 spells CASSLGQLNTDTQYF. In nucleotides, the CDR3 is TGTGCCAGCAGTTTGGGACAGCTAAACACAGATACGCAGTATTTT.